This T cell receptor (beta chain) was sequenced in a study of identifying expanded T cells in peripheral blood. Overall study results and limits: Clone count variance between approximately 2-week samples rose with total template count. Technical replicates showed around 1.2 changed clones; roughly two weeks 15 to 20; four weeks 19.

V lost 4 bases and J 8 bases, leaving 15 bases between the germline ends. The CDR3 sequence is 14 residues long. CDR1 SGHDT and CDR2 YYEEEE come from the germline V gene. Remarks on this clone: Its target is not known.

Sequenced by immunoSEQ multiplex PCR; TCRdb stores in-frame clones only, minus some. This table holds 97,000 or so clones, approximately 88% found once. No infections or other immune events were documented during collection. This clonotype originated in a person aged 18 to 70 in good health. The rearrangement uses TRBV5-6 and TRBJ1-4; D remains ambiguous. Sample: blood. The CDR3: CASSLGSTGEKLFF. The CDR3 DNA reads TGTGCCAGCAGCCTGGGGTCTACGGGGGAAAAACTGTTTTTT.